This T cell receptor (beta chain) was retrieved from a study of monozygotic twins with inflammatory bowel disease. Germline V gene sequence: CDR1 SGHRS, CDR2 YFSETQ. The CDR3 has 14 residues. General study points: Lower TCRbeta diversity (inverse Simpson) was seen in IBD patients than in healthy co-twins.

As concerns this clonotype: Its antigen is currently unknown.

Nested PCRs of approximately 16 and 10 cycles, two in total, were run on TCRalpha and TCRbeta cDNA. One entry per CDR3 protein, without DNA, is what TCRdb gives after re-calling the 5' RACE reads. This sample's table has 200,000 to 250,000 distinct CDR3 sequences. The sequenced sample consisted of blood. The sequence was obtained from a human donor with ulcerative colitis or Crohn's disease, or a healthy co-twin of an affected twin (not recorded which). V usage is TRBV5-1 and J usage is TRBJ1-6; TCRdb proposes TRBD1, but this gene call is untestable without DNA. The CDR3 is CASTMGQGITPLHF.